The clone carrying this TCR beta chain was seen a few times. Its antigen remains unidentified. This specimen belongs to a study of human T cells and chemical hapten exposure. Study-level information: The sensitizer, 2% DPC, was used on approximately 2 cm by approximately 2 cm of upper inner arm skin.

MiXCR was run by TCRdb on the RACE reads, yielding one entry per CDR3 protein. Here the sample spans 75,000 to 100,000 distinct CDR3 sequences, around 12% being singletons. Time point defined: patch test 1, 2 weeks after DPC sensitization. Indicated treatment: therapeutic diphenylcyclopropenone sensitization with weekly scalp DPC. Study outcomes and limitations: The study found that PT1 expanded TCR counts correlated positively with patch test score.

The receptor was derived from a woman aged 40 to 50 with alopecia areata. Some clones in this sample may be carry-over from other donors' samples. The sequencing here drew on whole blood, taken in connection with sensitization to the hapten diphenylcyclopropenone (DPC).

The CDR3 loop is CASSPAGVETQYF. In DNA, the CDR3 is TGTGCCAGCAGTCCAGCGGGAGTAGAGACCCAGTACTTC. The chain combines TRBV6-2 or TRBV6-3 with TRBJ2-5; 8 bases fit TRBD2. The germline CDR1 and CDR2 sequences are MNHEY and SVGEGT. CDR3 length equals 13 residues. The trim removed 5 bases at V and 4 bases at J, leaving 3 bases unmatched.